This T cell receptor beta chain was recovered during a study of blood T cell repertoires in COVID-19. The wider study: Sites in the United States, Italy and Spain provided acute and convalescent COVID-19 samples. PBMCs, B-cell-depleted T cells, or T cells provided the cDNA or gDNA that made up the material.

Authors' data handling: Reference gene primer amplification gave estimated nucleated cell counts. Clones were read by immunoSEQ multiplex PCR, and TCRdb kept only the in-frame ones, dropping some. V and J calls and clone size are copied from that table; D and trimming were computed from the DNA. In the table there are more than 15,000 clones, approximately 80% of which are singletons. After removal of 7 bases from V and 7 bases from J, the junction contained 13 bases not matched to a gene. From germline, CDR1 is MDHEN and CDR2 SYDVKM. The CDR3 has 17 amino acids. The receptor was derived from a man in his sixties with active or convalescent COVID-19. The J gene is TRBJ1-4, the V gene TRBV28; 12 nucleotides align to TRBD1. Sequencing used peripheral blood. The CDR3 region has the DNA TGTGCCAGCACCCCCCACCGCCTGGGACAGGGGGCTGAAAAACTGTTTTTT. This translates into CASTPHRLGQGAEKLFF.